The 21 T cell receptor beta chains below all came from one sample that was sequenced in a study of T cells expressing NK-cell markers. Following a re-call of the 5' RACE reads, TCRdb has one entry per CDR3 protein and lacks DNA. Its listing shows a few hundred thousand distinct CDR3 sequences. The sample taken for sequencing was blood T cells: a sorted CD56 or NKG2C T cell subset, CD4+ or CD8+ T cells, or bulk PBMC T cells (not recorded which). Receptor source: a man between 18 and 29 years old in good health.

The chain carries TRBV29-1 and TRBJ2-5. Germline lookup yields CDR1 SQVTM and CDR2 ANQGSEA. CDR3 length: 14 residues. The CDR3 reads CSVEDRSAQETQYF.

V gene TRBV5-5 combines with J gene TRBJ1-5; no DNA is available, so the TRBD1 call from TCRdb remains unchecked. The length of the CDR3 is 12 residues. CDR1 SGHKS and CDR2 YYEKEE come from the germline V gene (reference sequence). The CDR3 loop reads CASSLQGQPQHF.

The V gene is TRBV5-5, the J gene TRBJ2-5; TCRdb outputs TRBD1, but without DNA this stays unchecked. CDR1 and CDR2 from the germline V gene are SGHKS and YYEKEE (reference sequence). This CDR3 is 15 amino acids long. The CDR3 spells CASSSQPGSQETQYF.

The V call is TRBV20-1, the J call TRBJ2-1; TCRdb proposes TRBD1, but this gene call is untestable without DNA. CDR3 length: 14 residues. Germline CDR1 is DFQATT and CDR2 is SNEGSKA (reference sequence). The CDR3 region is CSASFGELSNEQFF.

The rearrangement joins TRBV23-1 to TRBJ2-6; TCRdb's assignment of TRBD1 cannot be checked, as there is no DNA. TRBV23-1 is an ORF, with its function uncertain. There are 18 residues in the CDR3. The CDR3 loop reads CASSHSGQVTSGANVLTF.

The CDR3 sequence: CATSRDNGGIYEQYF. This chain uses TRBV15 with TRBJ2-7; the D gene TCRdb calls, TRBD1, cannot be checked with no DNA. Germline V lookup: CDR1 LNHNV, CDR2 YYDKDF (reference sequence). The CDR3 has 15 residues.

V is TRBV29-1 and J is TRBJ2-7; the TCRdb call, TRBD1, lacks DNA for checking. The CDR3 consists of 13 residues. CDR1 SQVTM and CDR2 ANQGSEA come from the germline V gene. CDR3 amino acids: CSVVRDSRYEQYF.

CDR3 protein: CAISDGLNQPQHF. The genes are TRBV10-3 and TRBJ1-5. This CDR3 has 13 amino acids. The V gene's germline CDR1 is ENHRY and CDR2 SYGVKD.

The chain joins TRBV6-2 or TRBV6-3 to TRBJ1-2; the TRBD1 assignment by TCRdb is unverifiable without DNA. The germline V gene encodes CDR1 MNHEY and CDR2 SVGEGT. The CDR3 consists of 15 residues. The CDR3: CASSDGGRGNYGYTF.

The chain is built from TRBV20-1 and TRBJ1-5. The length of the CDR3 is 12 residues. From germline, CDR1 is DFQATT and CDR2 SNEGSKA (reference sequence). The CDR3 sequence: CSALGRDQPQHF.

The V call is TRBV5-1, the J call TRBJ2-5; TCRdb's D call, TRBD2, is unchecked because there is no DNA. The CDR3 has 16 residues. Germline values: CDR1 SGHRS, CDR2 YFSETQ. The CDR3 region is CASSLPTSGEQETQYF.

The chain has TRBV19 and TRBJ2-2; the D gene TCRdb calls, TRBD1, cannot be checked with no DNA. Germline V gives CDR1 LNHDA, CDR2 SQIVND (reference sequence). The CDR3 has 17 residues. CDR3 residues: CASSGRRQGSSAGELFF. The full variable domain, its missing parts supplied by reference TRBV19 and TRBJ2-2, is DGGITQSPKYLFRKEGQNVTLSCEQNLNHDAMYWYRQDPGQGLRLIYYSQIVNDFQKGDIAEGYSVSREKKESFPLTVTSAQKNPTAFYLCASSGRRQGSSAGELFFGEGSRLTVL.

V and J are TRBV30 and TRBJ2-1; as DNA is missing, the TRBD2 call by TCRdb cannot be tested. CDR3 length: 14 residues. CDR1 and CDR2 from the germline V gene are GTSNPN and SVGIG (reference sequence). The CDR3 sequence: CAWSGPSGYNEQFF. Together with reference TRBV30 and TRBJ2-1, the CDR3 gives the full variable domain: SQTIHQWPATLVQPVGSPLSLECTVEGTSNPNLYWYRQAAGRGLQLLFYSVGIGQISSEVPQNLSASRPQDRQFILSSKKLLLSDSGFYLCAWSGPSGYNEQFFGPGTRLTVL.

The V call is TRBV5-1, the J call TRBJ2-7; TCRdb returns TRBD2, unconfirmable since there is no DNA. This CDR3 comprises 19 residues. Looked up from germline, CDR1 is SGHRS and CDR2 is YFSETQ. CDR3 residues: CASSLDGSGSSRSGAWQYF.

The chain has TRBV7-6 and TRBJ2-3. The CDR3 has 17 amino acids. Germline CDR1 and CDR2: SGHVS and FNYEAQ. CDR3: CASSSRMESSSTDTQYF.

The CDR3 sequence is CASSRDIRGEQYF. J is TRBJ2-7 and V is TRBV7-2. Germline loops: CDR1 SGHTA, CDR2 FQGNSA. The CDR3 totals 13 residues. Using reference TRBV7-2 and TRBJ2-7 for the parts outside the CDR3, the full variable domain is GAGVSQSPSNKVTEKGKDVELRCDPISGHTALYWYRQSLGQGLEFLIYFQGNSAPDKSGLPSDRFSAERTGGSVSTLTIQRTQQEDSAVYLCASSRDIRGEQYFGPGTRLTVT.

The chain carries TRBV12-3 or TRBV12-4 and TRBJ2-3; TCRdb returns TRBD1, unconfirmable since there is no DNA. The CDR3 has 13 residues. The CDR3: CASSSTGGDTQYF.

V and J are TRBV29-1 and TRBJ2-5; TCRdb reports TRBD2, a call that lacks DNA to check it against. Germline CDR1 is SQVTM and CDR2 is ANQGSEA. This CDR3 spans 15 amino acids. This CDR3 reads CSVDSAAGVQETQYF. The full variable domain, rest sourced from reference TRBV29-1 and TRBJ2-5, is SAVISQKPSRDICQRGTSLTIQCQVDSQVTMMFWYRQQPGQSLTLIATANQGSEATYESGFVIDKFPISRPNLTFSTLTVSNMSPEDSSIYLCSVDSAAGVQETQYFGPGTRLLVL.

This chain connects TRBV12-3 or TRBV12-4 to TRBJ2-7; the D gene TCRdb calls, TRBD2, cannot be checked with no DNA. The CDR3 totals 14 residues. CDR3 loop: CASLVGAGSGEQYF.

The gene calls are TRBV4-2 and TRBJ2-1. Looked up from germline, CDR1 is LGHNA and CDR2 is YNFKEQ. This CDR3 contains 17 residues. The CDR3 protein is CASSQEWSVSSYNEQFF.

The chain's CDR3 is CSAQRGTSYNEQFF. The chain is built from TRBV20-1 and TRBJ2-1; with no DNA, the TCRdb D assignment of TRBD2 cannot be verified. This CDR3 has 14 residues. Germline V gene lookup returns CDR1 DFQATT and CDR2 SNEGSKA (reference sequence).